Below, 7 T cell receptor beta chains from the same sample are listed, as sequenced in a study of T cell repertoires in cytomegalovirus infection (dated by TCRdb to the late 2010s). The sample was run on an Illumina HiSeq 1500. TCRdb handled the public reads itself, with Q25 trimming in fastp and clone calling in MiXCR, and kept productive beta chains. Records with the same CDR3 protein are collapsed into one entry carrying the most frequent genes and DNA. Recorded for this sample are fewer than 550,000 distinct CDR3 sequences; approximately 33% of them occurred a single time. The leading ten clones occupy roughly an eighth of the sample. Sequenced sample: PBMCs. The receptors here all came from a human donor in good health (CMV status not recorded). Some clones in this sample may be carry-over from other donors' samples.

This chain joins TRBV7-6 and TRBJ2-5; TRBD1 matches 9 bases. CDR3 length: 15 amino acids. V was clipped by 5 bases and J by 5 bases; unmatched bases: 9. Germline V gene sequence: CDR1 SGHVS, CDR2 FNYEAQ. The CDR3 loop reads CASSRRDREAETQYF. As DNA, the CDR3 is TGTGCCAGCAGCCGCAGGGACAGGGAGGCGGAGACCCAGTACTTC.

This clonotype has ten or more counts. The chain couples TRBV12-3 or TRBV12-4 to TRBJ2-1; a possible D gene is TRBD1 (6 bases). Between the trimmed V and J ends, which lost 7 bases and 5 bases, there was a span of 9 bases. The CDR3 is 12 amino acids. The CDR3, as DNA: TGTGCCAGCAATGGACAGAACAATGAGCAGTTCTTC. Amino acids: CASNGQNNEQFF.

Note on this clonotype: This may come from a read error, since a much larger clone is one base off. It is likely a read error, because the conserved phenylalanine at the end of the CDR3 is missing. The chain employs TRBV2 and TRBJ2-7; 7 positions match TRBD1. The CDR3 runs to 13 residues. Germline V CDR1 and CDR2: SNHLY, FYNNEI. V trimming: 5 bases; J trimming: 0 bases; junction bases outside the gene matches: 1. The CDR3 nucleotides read TGTGCCAGCAGTAGGACAGGCTCCTACGAGCAGTACTTA. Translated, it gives CASSRTGSYEQYL.

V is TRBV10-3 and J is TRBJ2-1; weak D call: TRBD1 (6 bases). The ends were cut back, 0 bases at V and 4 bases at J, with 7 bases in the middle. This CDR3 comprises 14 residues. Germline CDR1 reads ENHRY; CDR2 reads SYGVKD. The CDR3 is CAISESQGYNEQFF. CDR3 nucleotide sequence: TGTGCCATCAGTGAGTCACAGGGTTACAATGAGCAGTTCTTC.

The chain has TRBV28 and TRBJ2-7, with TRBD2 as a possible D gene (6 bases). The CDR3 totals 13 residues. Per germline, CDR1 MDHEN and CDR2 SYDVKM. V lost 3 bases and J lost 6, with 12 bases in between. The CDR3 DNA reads TGTGCCAGCAGTTTCTTGGGGGGAGGCGAGCAGTACTTC. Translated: CASSFLGGGEQYF.

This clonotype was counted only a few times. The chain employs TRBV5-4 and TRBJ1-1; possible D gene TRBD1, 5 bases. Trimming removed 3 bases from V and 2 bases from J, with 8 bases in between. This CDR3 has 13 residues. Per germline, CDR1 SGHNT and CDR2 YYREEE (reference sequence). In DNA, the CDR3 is TGTGCCAGCAGCTGGGGACGAAACACTGAAGCTTTCTTT. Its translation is CASSWGRNTEAFF.

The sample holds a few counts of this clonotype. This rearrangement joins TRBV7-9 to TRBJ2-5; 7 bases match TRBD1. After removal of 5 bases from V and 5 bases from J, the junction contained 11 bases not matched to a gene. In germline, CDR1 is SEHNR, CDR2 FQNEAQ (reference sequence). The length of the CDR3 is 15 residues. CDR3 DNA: TGTGCCAGCAGCCCGTCCGGGACAGACTCCGAGACCCAGTACTTC. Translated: CASSPSGTDSETQYF.